This T cell receptor beta chain was sequenced in a study of T-cell reconstitution after alpha-beta-depleted transplantation in children. The study, taken as a whole, reports: After transplant, at about two months, alpha-beta T cells were reportedly derived from several hundred expanded graft clones. Some patients' high day-60 TCRbeta diversity was attributed to recipient cells surviving conditioning. Newly generated T cells supplied most T-cell counts and diversity one year post-transplant.

CDR1 is DFQATT, CDR2 SNEGSKA, per germline (reference sequence). The CDR3 has 13 residues. V was pared by 3 bases and J by 5 bases, with 13 bases between. This clonotype has just a few counts. Its target is unknown. Unique molecular identifiers were used to barcode this TCRbeta library. TCRdb ran MiXCR on the PCR reads and lists one entry per CDR3 protein. The sample has around 960,000 distinct CDR3 sequences, about 29% seen once; the top ten hold about 28%. The gene calls are TRBV20-1 and TRBJ2-5; D is ambiguous. This material consisted of PBMCs, mostly from graft donor cells, taken 360 days after TCRalphabeta/CD19-depleted stem cell transplant. This TCR came from a boy less than two years old who had a stem cell transplant for SCID, so the T cells may come from the graft donor. CDR3 bases: TGCAGTGCTAGTCCCGGGCTAAGGGAGACCCAGTACTTC. Protein: CSASPGLRETQYF.